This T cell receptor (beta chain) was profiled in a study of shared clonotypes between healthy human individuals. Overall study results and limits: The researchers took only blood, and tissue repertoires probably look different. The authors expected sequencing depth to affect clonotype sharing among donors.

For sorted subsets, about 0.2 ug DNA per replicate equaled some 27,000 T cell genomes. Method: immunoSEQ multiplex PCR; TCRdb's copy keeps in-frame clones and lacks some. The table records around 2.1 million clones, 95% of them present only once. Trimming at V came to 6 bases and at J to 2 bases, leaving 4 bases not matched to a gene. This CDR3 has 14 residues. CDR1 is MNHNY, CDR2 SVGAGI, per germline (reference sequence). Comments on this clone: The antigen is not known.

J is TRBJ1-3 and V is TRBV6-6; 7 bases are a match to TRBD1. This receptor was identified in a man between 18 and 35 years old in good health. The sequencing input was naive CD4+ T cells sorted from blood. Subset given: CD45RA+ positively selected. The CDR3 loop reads CASRRQGTGNTIYF. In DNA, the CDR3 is TGTGCCAGCAGGCGACAGGGAACTGGAAACACCATATATTTT.